What follows describes a single T cell receptor beta chain. Into CD45RA+ naive and CD45RA-negative memory subsets, the CD4+ cells were split. The record originates from a study of shared clonotypes between healthy human individuals. Overall study context: The study used three CD4 naive, three CD4 memory, two CD8 naive and one CD8 memory plate per donor.

Profiled with immunoSEQ multiplex PCR; TCRdb holds only in-frame clones, not every one. The table has under 200,000 clones, approximately 95% seen once; the top ten hold 0.067%. J was trimmed by 4 bases and V by 2 bases; bases with no gene match: 11. The CDR3 has 16 amino acids. Germline CDR1 reads MNHNS; CDR2 reads SASEGT. Material for sequencing was naive CD4+ T cells sorted from blood. Indicated subset: CD45RA+ positively selected. This chain uses TRBV6-1 with TRBJ2-7, with 7 bases matching TRBD2. This receptor was obtained from a young woman in good health. The CDR3 reads CASSEKGLVFLYEQYF. The CDR3 nucleotides are TGTGCCAGCAGTGAAAAAGGACTAGTCTTCTTGTACGAGCAGTACTTC.